This TCR beta chain was profiled in a study of blood T cell repertoires in COVID-19. Turning to the study itself: Sites across the United States, Italy and Spain contributed samples from acute and convalescent COVID-19.

Trimming at V came to 5 bases and at J to 1 base, leaving 5 bases not matched to a gene. The CDR3 sequence is 15 residues long. Looked up from germline, CDR1 is SGHTA and CDR2 is FQGTGA. Using immunoSEQ multiplex PCR, the repertoire was profiled, and TCRdb retains in-frame clones only, with some absent. The sample consists of 310,000 or so clones, roughly 87% of them appearing once. The chain uses TRBV7-3 and TRBJ2-1, with 7 bases matching TRBD1. This receptor was obtained from a young man with COVID-19, enrolled during active disease. Sequences were obtained from peripheral blood. Here the CDR3 DNA reads TGTGCCAGCAGCAATAGACAGGGATCCTACAATGAGCAGTTCTTC. The encoded protein is CASSNRQGSYNEQFF.